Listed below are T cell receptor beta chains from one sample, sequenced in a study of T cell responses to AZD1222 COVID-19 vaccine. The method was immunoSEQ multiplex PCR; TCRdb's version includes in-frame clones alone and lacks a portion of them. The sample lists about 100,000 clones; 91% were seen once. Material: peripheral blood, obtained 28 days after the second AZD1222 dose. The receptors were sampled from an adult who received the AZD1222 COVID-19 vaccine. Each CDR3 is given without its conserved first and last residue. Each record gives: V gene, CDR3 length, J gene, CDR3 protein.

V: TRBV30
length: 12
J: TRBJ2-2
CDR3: AWSVSRVAGELF

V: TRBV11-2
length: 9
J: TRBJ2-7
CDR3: ASSSNNEQY

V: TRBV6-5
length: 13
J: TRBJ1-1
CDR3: ASSRAGTGNTEAF

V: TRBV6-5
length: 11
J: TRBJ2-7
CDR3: ASSYSRGREQY

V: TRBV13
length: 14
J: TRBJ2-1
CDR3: ASSSRTSGRYNEQF

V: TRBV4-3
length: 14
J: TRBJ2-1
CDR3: ASSSGGRPEYNEQF

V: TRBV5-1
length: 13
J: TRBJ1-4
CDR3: ASSLTQGAGEKLF

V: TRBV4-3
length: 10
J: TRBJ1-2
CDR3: ASSQPEGGYT

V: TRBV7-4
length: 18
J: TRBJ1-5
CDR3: ASSLETIPRENYSNQPQH

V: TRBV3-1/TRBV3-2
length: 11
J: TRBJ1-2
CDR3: ASSPTGRYGYT

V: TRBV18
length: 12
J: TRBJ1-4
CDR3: ASSPQGADEKLF

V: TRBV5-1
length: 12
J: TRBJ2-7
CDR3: ASSLAGSQDEQY

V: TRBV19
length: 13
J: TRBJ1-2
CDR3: ASSPYGTGTYGYT

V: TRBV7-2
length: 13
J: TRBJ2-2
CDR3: ASSLTSGNTGELF

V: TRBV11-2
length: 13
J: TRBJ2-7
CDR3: ASRPLTGSSYEQY

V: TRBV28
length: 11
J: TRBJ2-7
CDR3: ASRSGTGYEQY

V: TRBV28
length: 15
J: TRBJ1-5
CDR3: ASSLSFAAGYNQPQH

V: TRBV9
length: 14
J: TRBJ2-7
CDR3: ASSVAPQGQTYEQY

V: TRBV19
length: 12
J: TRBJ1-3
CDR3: ATSGTDSGNTIY

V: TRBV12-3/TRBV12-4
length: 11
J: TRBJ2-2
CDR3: ASSPGLAGELF

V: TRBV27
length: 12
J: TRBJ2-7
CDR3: ASSRSGRMYEQY